This T cell receptor (beta chain) was sequenced for a study of siplizumab effects on memory and regulatory T cells. Data came from immunoSEQ multiplex PCR; TCRdb stores just in-frame clones and leaves some out. The sample contains fewer than 130,000 clones, around nine tenths of which appear only once. General observations from the study: Confirmation that proliferating Tregs from siplizumab cultures had suppressive function was not obtained. Naive or memory phenotype assignment was not possible for roughly 75-95% of proliferating CD4+ or CD8+ clones.

Details on this clone: Its antigen is unidentified.

The CDR3 is 14 amino acids. V lost 4 bases, J lost 5 bases, and 13 bases lay in between. Germline V gene lookup returns CDR1 SGHRS and CDR2 YFSETQ. This clonotype originated in a human donor in good health. Specimen: CD4+ T cells sorted from blood. This rearrangement joins TRBV5-1 to TRBJ2-1; unclear D gene. The CDR3 nucleotides read TGCGCCAGCAGCCGGCAGACCGGACACAATGAGCAGTTCTTC. This encodes CASSRQTGHNEQFF.